This passage covers 9 T cell receptor beta chains from one sample sequenced in a study of response to subunit inactivated influenza vaccine. TCRdb used MiXCR to reprocess the RT-PCR reads, holding one entry per CDR3 protein. The sample has hundreds of thousands of distinct CDR3 sequences; 10% to 15% are singletons. The source was PBMCs from blood, collected on the day of vaccination. These TCRs come from a middle-aged man who received an inactivated influenza vaccine.

This clonotype was picked up many times. The chain has TRBV4-3 and TRBJ2-7; 9 positions agree with TRBD2. V lost 0 bases and J lost 7; bases outside the gene matches: 7. Germline V gene lookup returns CDR1 LGHNA and CDR2 YSLEER. The CDR3 totals 15 residues. For the CDR3, the DNA is TGCGCCAGCAGCCAAGAACCTAGCGGGACGGGGGAGCAGTACTTC. Amino acids: CASSQEPSGTGEQYF.

This clonotype was seen only a few times. The chain recombines TRBV29-1 with TRBJ2-3; D ambiguous. CDR1 and CDR2 from the germline V gene are SQVTM and ANQGSEA. The germline V and J ends were trimmed by 6 bases and 2 bases, with 9 bases remaining between them. This CDR3 has 12 amino acids. The CDR3 protein is CSVADNTDTQYF. The CDR3 DNA is TGCAGCGTGGCGGATAACACAGATACGCAGTATTTT.

This clonotype was seen just once. The chain has TRBV4-2 and TRBJ2-3; tentative D call: TRBD2 (5 bases). The CDR3 covers 16 residues. V was cut by 4 bases and J by 4 bases, with 18 bases left in between. Germline CDR1 is LGHNA and CDR2 is YNFKEQ. The CDR3 DNA is TGTGCCAGCAGCCTCAGAGCGGTGTCCCCCCCAGATACGCAGTATTTT. Translating it yields CASSLRAVSPPDTQYF.

This clonotype was picked up many times. The V gene is TRBV15, the J gene TRBJ2-7; D gene unclear. The germline V and J ends were trimmed by 0 bases and 5 bases, with 8 bases remaining between them. Per the germline V gene, CDR1 is LNHNV and CDR2 is YYDKDF (reference sequence). The CDR3 length is 13 residues. CDR3 in DNA: TGTGCCACCAGCAGAGATGCGGCGGACGAGCAGTACTTC. As protein: CATSRDAADEQYF.

This clonotype came up a few times. V usage is TRBV7-9 and J usage is TRBJ1-1, with D perhaps TRBD1 (5 bases). Looked up from germline, CDR1 is SEHNR and CDR2 is FQNEAQ (reference sequence). V was pared by 3 bases and J by 1 base, with 9 bases between. The CDR3 covers 14 residues. The CDR3 DNA reads TGTGCCAGCAGCTTTGTAGGGACGAACACTGAAGCTTTCTTT. It is translated as CASSFVGTNTEAFF.

This clonotype has at least ten counts. The J gene is TRBJ2-4, the V gene TRBV4-3, with 8 bases aligning to TRBD1. Trimming at V came to 1 base and at J to 2 bases, leaving 1 base not matched to a gene. The germline V gene encodes CDR1 LGHNA and CDR2 YSLEER. This CDR3 spans 15 amino acids. CDR3 coding DNA: TGCGCCAGCAGCCAAGGACAGGGGCCCAAAAACATTCAGTACTTC. Its translation: CASSQGQGPKNIQYF.

This clonotype has a handful of counts. V and J are TRBV20-1 and TRBJ1-1, with D possibly matching TRBD1 (6 bases). V gave up 5 bases and J gave up 7 bases, with 14 bases separating them. The germline V gene has CDR1 DFQATT and CDR2 SNEGSKA (reference sequence). CDR3 length: 12 residues. The CDR3 coding sequence is TGCAGTGCTGGAACAGGGTTGGGTGAAGCTTTCTTT. This sequence encodes CSAGTGLGEAFF.

The gene calls are TRBV20-1 and TRBJ2-3; 8 nucleotides line up with TRBD1. V lost 1 base and J lost 5; bases outside the gene matches: 11. This CDR3 is 16 amino acids long. CDR1 and CDR2 (germline): DFQATT, SNEGSKA (reference sequence). The CDR3 sequence: CSARGWRQGHIDTQYF. The CDR3 nucleotides read TGCAGTGCTAGAGGTTGGAGACAGGGGCATATAGATACGCAGTATTTT.

In regard to this clonotype: Germline and junction disagree at one end, which may indicate a read error. The DNA for the CDR3 is TGCAGTGCGAGAGGGAGGACTAGCGGGAGGGAGGTGCAGTACTTC. Translated: CSARGRTSGREVQYF. The chain has TRBV20-1 and TRBJ2-7; TRBD2 matches 15 bases. The germline V gene has CDR1 DFQATT and CDR2 SNEGSKA (reference sequence). The CDR3 runs to 15 residues.